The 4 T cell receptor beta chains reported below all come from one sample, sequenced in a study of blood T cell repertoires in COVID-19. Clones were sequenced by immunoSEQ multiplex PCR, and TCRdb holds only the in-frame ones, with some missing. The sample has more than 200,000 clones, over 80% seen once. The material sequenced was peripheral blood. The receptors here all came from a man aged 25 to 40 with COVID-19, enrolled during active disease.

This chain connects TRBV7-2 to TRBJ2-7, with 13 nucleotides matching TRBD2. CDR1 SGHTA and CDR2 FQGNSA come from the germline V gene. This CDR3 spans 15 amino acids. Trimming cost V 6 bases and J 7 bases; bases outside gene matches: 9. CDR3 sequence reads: CASRGPPGLAGEQYF. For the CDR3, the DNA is TGTGCCAGCAGAGGGCCTCCGGGACTAGCGGGAGAGCAGTACTTC. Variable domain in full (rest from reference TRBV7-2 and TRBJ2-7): GAGVSQSPSNKVTEKGKDVELRCDPISGHTALYWYRQSLGQGLEFLIYFQGNSAPDKSGLPSDRFSAERTGGSVSTLTIQRTQQEDSAVYLCASRGPPGLAGEQYFGPGTRLTVT.

CDR3 coding DNA: TGCGCCAGCAGCCAAGGAGGGATGACTAGCGGGAGTAAGCAGTTCTTC. This translates into CASSQGGMTSGSKQFF. This chain joins TRBV4-1 and TRBJ2-1; TRBD2 agrees at 12 bases. The CDR3 totals 16 residues. Trimming took 1 base from V and 11 from J; bases not matched to a gene: 9. Germline V gene lookup returns CDR1 MGHRA and CDR2 YSYEKL.

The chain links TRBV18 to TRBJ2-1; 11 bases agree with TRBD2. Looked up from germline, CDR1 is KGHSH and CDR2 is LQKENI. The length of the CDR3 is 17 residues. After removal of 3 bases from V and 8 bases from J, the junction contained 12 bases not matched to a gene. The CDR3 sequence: CASSPIVGLAEYDEQFF. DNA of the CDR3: TGTGCCAGCTCACCCATAGTGGGACTAGCGGAATACGATGAGCAGTTCTTC.

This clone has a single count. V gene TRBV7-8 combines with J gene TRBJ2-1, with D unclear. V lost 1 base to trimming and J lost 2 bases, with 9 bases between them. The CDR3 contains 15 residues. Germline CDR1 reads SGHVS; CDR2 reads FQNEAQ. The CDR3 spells CASSLDGFPYNEQFF. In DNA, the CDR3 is TGTGCCAGCAGCTTAGACGGGTTCCCCTACAATGAGCAGTTCTTC.